This TCR beta chain was sequenced for a study of CXCR3-negative and CXCR3-positive naive CD8 T cells. Study-level information: Per library, roughly 1.6 +/- 0.3 million reads; approximately 150 million TRB reads overall. Study-level findings and limits: CXCR3-positive naive cells carried more hydrophobic TRB CDR3s than CXCR3-negative naive cells did. The TRBV-TRBJ usage of naive CXCR3-negative and CXCR3-positive cells was similar, but that of memory cells differed.

With UMI labels, 5' RACE was used to prepare the TRB cDNA libraries. TCRdb processed the 5' RACE reads again and assigns one entry to each CDR3 protein, with no DNA. With 84,000 or so distinct CDR3 sequences in the sample, the ten largest clones hold 0.6% to 0.7%. As concerns this clonotype: Its antigen is still unknown.

The CDR3 runs 12 residues. Per germline, CDR1 MDHEN and CDR2 SYDVKM. Cells classed as naive CD8+ T cells were CD45RO-CCR7+CD27+CD95-. This receptor was identified in a human donor in good health. Some clones in this sample may be carry-over from other donors' samples. V gene TRBV28 combines with J gene TRBJ2-3. The sequenced sample consisted of naive CXCR3+ CD8+ T cells from blood. Documented subset: CD45RO-CCR7+CD27+CD95- naive CD8+ T cells expressing CXCR3 (TNR3+). This CDR3 reads CASSPSTDTQYF.